This T cell receptor beta chain appears in the sequencing data of a study of T cell repertoires in cytomegalovirus infection. The V segment lost 3 bases and the J segment 1 base; nucleotides outside the gene matches: 4. Germline CDR1 is SGHRS and CDR2 is YFSETQ. This CDR3 contains 15 residues. MiXCR, applied by TCRdb to the reads, yields one record per CDR3 protein. The sample consists of about 360,000 distinct CDR3 sequences, 15% to 20% of them appearing once. The chain links TRBV5-1 to TRBJ2-5; 9 bases are shared with TRBD2. Sequencing was performed on PBMCs. The clonotype was recovered from a human donor in good health (CMV status not recorded). Some clones in this sample may be carry-over from other donors' samples. As DNA, the CDR3 is TGCGCCAGCAGCTCGACTAGCGGACTCCAAGAGACCCAGTACTTC. As protein: CASSSTSGLQETQYF.